What follows are 28 T cell receptor beta chains derived from one specimen sequenced in a study of cytomegalovirus exposure and HLA in healthy donors. The PCR used 60 Vbeta and 13 Jbeta primers. TCRdb's table, derived via immunoSEQ multiplex PCR, lists solely in-frame clones and lacks some. The sample contains roughly 150,000 clones, around 80% of which appear only once. Source material: PBMCs. The receptors derive from a man between 18 and 29 years old in good health and CMV-seronegative.

This clone was detected only a few times. The chain couples TRBV4-3 to TRBJ2-1, with D tentatively TRBD2 (5 bases). Germline CDR1 LGHNA, CDR2 YSLEER. Trimming took off 2 bases at V and 0 bases at J, with 11 bases between the two ends. The CDR3 contains 16 residues. This chain's CDR3 is CASSQTAANSYNEQFF. The CDR3 coding sequence is TGCGCCAGCAGCCAAACAGCGGCAAACTCCTACAATGAGCAGTTCTTC.

The rearrangement links TRBV11-2 to TRBJ2-3; D not certain. V was cut by 5 bases and J by 6 bases, with 24 bases left in between. This CDR3 comprises 17 residues. Germline CDR1 SGHAT, CDR2 FQNNGV. CDR3 nucleotides: TGTGCCAGCAGCCAGTCGCCTAACGGCCAGGTAATCGATACGCAGTATTTT. This encodes CASSQSPNGQVIDTQYF.

The chain links TRBV5-5 to TRBJ1-1, with D perhaps matching TRBD1 (6 bases). This CDR3 is 14 amino acids long. Between the trimmed V and J ends, which lost 1 base and 5 bases, there was a span of 12 bases. In germline, CDR1 is SGHKS, CDR2 YYEKEE (reference sequence). The CDR3 region has the DNA TGTGCCAGCAGCTTGTTGGGGGGGCGAACTGAAGCTTTCTTT. Protein sequence: CASSLLGGRTEAFF.

The V gene is TRBV4-1, the J gene TRBJ2-1; D is possibly TRBD2 (8 bases). The germline gives CDR1 MGHRA, CDR2 YSYEKL. V was cut by 4 bases and J by 2 bases, with 21 bases left in between. CDR3 length: 18 residues. The CDR3 protein is CASSPPGGSGAPYNEQFF. In nucleotides, the CDR3 is TGCGCCAGCAGCCCACCAGGGGGTAGCGGGGCCCCCTACAATGAGCAGTTCTTC.

CDR3 residues: CASSITDRPEQYF. CDR3 in DNA: TGTGCCAGCAGTATCACGGACAGGCCCGAGCAGTACTTC. This sequence joins TRBV6-1 and TRBJ2-7; TRBD1 matches 7 bases. CDR3 length equals 13 residues. CDR1 is MNHNS, CDR2 SASEGT, per germline. The ends lost 5 bases at V and 6 bases at J; junction bases unmatched: 7.

Turning to this clone: At one boundary the junction diverges from the germline segment, which might be a read error. In DNA, the CDR3 is TGTGCCAGTAGTATCAATGGAGGGTCAATAAGCTCCTACAATGGGCAGTTCTTC. As protein: CASSINGGSISSYNGQFF. The chain combines TRBV19 with TRBJ2-1; TRBD2 might be the D (6 bases). The germline CDR1 and CDR2 sequences are LNHDA and SQIVND (reference sequence). The CDR3 contains 18 residues.

The genes are TRBV9 and TRBJ2-3; 11 nucleotides align to TRBD2. With 4 bases clipped from V and 8 bases from J, the junction kept 21 bases outside the gene matches. The CDR3 loop spans 19 amino acids. CDR1 and CDR2 (germline): SGDLS, YYNGEE. As DNA, the CDR3 is TGTGCCAGCAGCCAGACTAGCGGGATCCCCTCGGCCCCACAGGGTACGCAGTATTTT. It is translated as CASSQTSGIPSAPQGTQYF.

This clone was observed a few times. This chain joins TRBV28 and TRBJ1-2, with D maybe TRBD1 (6 bases). Deletions cut 7 bases from V and 8 bases from J, with 29 bases between. Germline loops: CDR1 MDHEN, CDR2 SYDVKM. This CDR3 has 17 amino acids. The CDR3 nucleotides read TGTGCCAGCACACTTGCGAGTACGGAAGGGGGATATGAGGGCTACACCTTC. This sequence encodes CASTLASTEGGYEGYTF.

The J gene is TRBJ1-4, the V gene TRBV7-2; D is perhaps TRBD1 (6 bases). CDR3 length: 14 amino acids. The V and J ends lost 1 base and 5 bases respectively, with 8 bases between them. Germline lookup yields CDR1 SGHTA and CDR2 FQGNSA. The CDR3 protein is CASSLVTGNEKLFF. The DNA of the CDR3 is TGTGCCAGCAGCTTAGTCACAGGGAATGAAAAACTGTTTTTT.

V and J are TRBV7-9 and TRBJ1-2; D not certain. Germline V gives CDR1 SEHNR, CDR2 FQNEAQ (reference sequence). V lost 0 bases to trimming and J lost 6 bases, with 8 bases between them. The CDR3 covers 13 residues. CDR3 DNA sequence: TGTGCCAGCAGCTTAGCGCGAGTGGATGGCTACACCTTC. Translation: CASSLARVDGYTF.

V gene TRBV11-2 combines with J gene TRBJ1-3; 10 nucleotides match TRBD1. This CDR3 has 18 amino acids. Per germline, CDR1 SGHAT and CDR2 FQNNGV. V trimming: 1 base; J trimming: 6 bases; junction bases outside the gene matches: 12. CDR3 sequence (DNA): TGTGCCAGCAGCTTAGGCGGACAGGGGGGTTACCTCGAAAACACCATATATTTT. It codes for CASSLGGQGGYLENTIYF.

This chain joins TRBV18 and TRBJ2-5; 13 nucleotides line up with TRBD2. CDR1 is KGHSH and CDR2 is LQKENI in the germline V gene. There are 18 residues in the CDR3. The V and J ends lost 4 bases and 3 bases, in that order; junction bases with no gene match: 11. The chain's CDR3 is CASSHPWFGLAGEETQYF. The CDR3 DNA is TGTGCCAGCTCACACCCATGGTTTGGACTAGCGGGGGAAGAGACCCAGTACTTC.

This clone was counted a few times. The rearrangement uses TRBV7-2 and TRBJ2-1; 8 positions match TRBD2. This CDR3 region has 16 residues. Trimming took 3 bases from V and 7 from J; bases not matched to a gene: 11. Germline CDR1 is SGHTA and CDR2 is FQGNSA. CDR3 protein: CASSFRRSGGGNEQFF. The CDR3 region has the DNA TGTGCCAGCAGCTTCCGTCGGAGCGGGGGCGGGAATGAGCAGTTCTTC.

V and J are TRBV15 and TRBJ2-3; 7 bases fit TRBD2. V was clipped by 0 bases and J by 0 bases; unmatched bases: 3. Per germline, CDR1 LNHNV and CDR2 YYDKDF (reference sequence). This CDR3 contains 16 residues. CDR3 coding DNA: TGTGCCACCAGCAGAGATGGGGGGGAAAGCACAGATACGCAGTATTTT. Encoded protein: CATSRDGGESTDTQYF.

The CDR3 here is CASSLGGPGYTEAFF. The CDR3 DNA reads TGTGCCAGCAGCCTTGGCGGGCCGGGGTACACTGAAGCTTTCTTT. V is TRBV7-9 and J is TRBJ1-1; D gene unclear. Germline-derived CDR1 and CDR2 are SEHNR and FQNEAQ (reference sequence). Trimming pared 5 bases from V and 3 bases from J, leaving 16 bases between. The CDR3 length is 15 residues.

The CDR3 nucleotides read TGCGCCAGCAGCTTGGACAGGGGCATGAACACTGAAGCTTTCTTT. Translation gives CASSLDRGMNTEAFF. The chain links TRBV5-1 to TRBJ1-1, with 7 bases aligning to TRBD1. The CDR3 is 15 residues long. CDR1 and CDR2 (germline): SGHRS, YFSETQ. J was trimmed by 0 bases and V by 0 bases; bases with no gene match: 2.

This clone has only a few counts. This chain connects TRBV2 to TRBJ2-7, with 9 bases that match TRBD1. The CDR3 loop spans 13 amino acids. Germline V gene lookup returns CDR1 SNHLY and CDR2 FYNNEI. Trimming cost V 6 bases and J 6 bases; bases outside gene matches: 6. CDR3 DNA sequence: TGTGCCAGCAGGGACAGGGGAGGTGCCGAGCAGTACTTC. Translation: CASRDRGGAEQYF.

This clone was counted between two and nine times. The V gene is TRBV7-9, the J gene TRBJ2-1; 9 bases are shared with TRBD1. Germline CDR1 and CDR2: SEHNR and FQNEAQ (reference sequence). V lost 10 bases to trimming and J lost 5 bases; unmatched junction nucleotides: 6. The CDR3 spans 13 residues. CDR3 in amino acids: CAKMGQGNNEQFF. The CDR3 DNA is TGTGCCAAAATGGGACAGGGAAACAATGAGCAGTTCTTC.

V gene TRBV4-3 combines with J gene TRBJ2-1; 7 bases are shared with TRBD2. V lost 1 base and J lost 0; bases outside the gene matches: 12. The CDR3 runs 19 residues. CDR1 is LGHNA and CDR2 is YSLEER in the germline V gene. The CDR3 loop is CASSQGLGGDPPSYNEQFF. The CDR3 nucleotides read TGCGCCAGCAGCCAAGGCCTTGGGGGGGACCCACCCTCCTACAATGAGCAGTTCTTC.

Turning to this clone: Compared with germline, one end of the junction differs, possibly owing to a read error. V and J are TRBV30 and TRBJ2-7, with 9 bases fitting TRBD2. The CDR3 consists of 14 residues. Germline values: CDR1 GTSNPN, CDR2 SVGIG (reference sequence). The CDR3 nucleotides are TGTGCCCGGAGGGTGCCTAGCGGGACCTACGAGCAGTACTTC. This gives the protein CARRVPSGTYEQYF. The full variable domain, rest sourced from reference TRBV30 and TRBJ2-7, is SQTIHQWPATLVQPVGSPLSLECTVEGTSNPNLYWYRQAAGRGLQLLFYSVGIGQISSEVPQNLSASRPQDRQFILSSKKLLLSDSGFYLCARRVPSGTYEQYFGPGTRLTVT.

The chain is built from TRBV5-4 and TRBJ2-2, with 7 nucleotides matching TRBD2. The CDR3 runs to 18 residues. Trimming took 6 bases from V and 3 from J; bases not matched to a gene: 17. Per germline, CDR1 SGHNT and CDR2 YYREEE (reference sequence). CDR3 nucleotide sequence: TGTGCCAGCACCCCCCGAGGGAGTCAGCTAGCGGACACCGGGGAGCTGTTTTTT. Translating gives CASTPRGSQLADTGELFF.

This clone was found a few times. The chain has TRBV6-5 and TRBJ2-7; 8 bases map to TRBD2. Germline CDR1 is MNHEY and CDR2 is SVGAGI. The CDR3 extends over 16 amino acids. The trim removed 0 bases at V and 2 bases at J, leaving 6 bases unmatched. CDR3 residues: CASSYSRGTRTYEQYF. CDR3 nucleotide sequence: TGTGCCAGCAGTTACTCGAGAGGGACTAGGACCTACGAGCAGTACTTC.

This clone was observed a handful of times. V and J are TRBV7-8 and TRBJ2-5; maybe TRBD2 (5 bases). The J call may not be correct, given that the DNA end is closer to TRBJ2-7. The CDR3 covers 12 residues. The germline V gene has CDR1 SGHVS and CDR2 FQNEAQ. The CDR3 sequence is CASLGGLYEQYF. DNA for the CDR3: TGTGCCAGCCTAGGAGGCTTGTACGAGCAGTACTTC.

This clone was detected many times. The chain uses TRBV6-5 and TRBJ1-4; D call uncertain. The germline V gene has CDR1 MNHEY and CDR2 SVGAGI. With 6 bases removed from V and 0 bases from J, the gap between germline ends came to 8 bases. The CDR3 covers 14 residues. In nucleotides, the CDR3 is TGTGCCAGCAGCCGCGAACCAACTAATGAAAAACTGTTTTTT. It encodes CASSREPTNEKLFF.

The chain employs TRBV5-4 and TRBJ2-7; D perhaps matches TRBD1 (5 bases). The CDR3 has 16 residues. CDR1 and CDR2 from the germline V gene are SGHNT and YYREEE (reference sequence). Trimming removed 0 bases at V and 3 bases at J, with 16 bases between. The CDR3 DNA reads TGTGCCAGCAGCTTGGCCGTGGGGCAGGAGCTCTACGAGCAGTACTTC. This encodes CASSLAVGQELYEQYF.

The J gene is TRBJ2-7, the V gene TRBV19, with 13 bases aligning to TRBD2. V shed 4 bases and J 5 bases; nucleotides not matched to a gene: 11. The CDR3 runs to 17 residues. The V gene's germline CDR1 is LNHDA and CDR2 SQIVND (reference sequence). The CDR3 region has the DNA TGTGCCAGTAGTAGGGGGACTAGCGGGATGAATGGTCACGAGCAGTACTTC. Translating it yields CASSRGTSGMNGHEQYF.

This clone was observed a single time. The chain has TRBV23-1 and TRBJ1-2; TRBD1 agrees at 9 bases. TRBV23-1 has ORF status, its function being uncertain. This CDR3 is built from 15 residues. Trimming removed 1 base from V and 8 bases from J; junction bases left unmatched: 8. In nucleotides, the CDR3 is TGCGCCAGCAGTCAATACGACAGGGGGTCGGGAGGCTACACCTTC. It encodes CASSQYDRGSGGYTF.

The genes are TRBV9 and TRBJ1-2, with unresolved D. V lost 3 bases and J lost 0, with 18 bases in between. The CDR3 runs 17 residues. Germline values: CDR1 SGDLS, CDR2 YYNGEE. CDR3 DNA: TGTGCCAGCAGCGCCCAACTGCGGGGTGGGGCTAACTATGGCTACACCTTC. This translates into CASSAQLRGGANYGYTF.